The rows below give T cell receptor beta chains drawn from one sample of a study of CD8 T cells in Susac syndrome. MiXCR, applied by TCRdb to the immunoSEQ multiplex PCR reads, yields one record per CDR3 protein. Here the sample spans roughly 200,000 distinct CDR3 sequences, around 95% being singletons. Sample: CD4+ T cells from PBMCs. The source is a human donor with multiple sclerosis. The CDR3 runs from the conserved cysteine through the conserved F or W. D genes are given only for firm matches. For some rows the clone size is stated as once, few or many, or as a class when expanded; others skip it.

V gene	J gene	D gene	clone size	CDR3 protein	CDR3 DNA
TRBV19	TRBJ1-2	TRBD1	NA	CASSLDRYGYTF	TGTGCCAGTAGCCTGGACAGGTACGGCTACACCTTC
TRBV5-1	TRBJ2-1	TRBD1	NA	CASSDPGQGANEQFF	TGCGCCAGCAGCGATCCGGGACAGGGGGCGAATGAGCAGTTCTTC
TRBV9	TRBJ1-1	NA	NA	CASSVYPTASSQEAFF	TGTGCCAGCAGCGTCTATCCGACAGCATCGTCACAAGAAGCTTTCTTT
TRBV11-1	TRBJ1-2	TRBD1	NA	CASSLGTGSFYTF	TGTGCCAGCAGTTTGGGGACAGGGAGTTTCTACACCTTC
TRBV5-4	TRBJ2-7	NA	once	CASSTDRHGEQYF	TGTGCCAGCAGCACCGACAGGCACGGCGAGCAGTACTTC
TRBV7-9	TRBJ2-1	TRBD2	NA	CASSSGGGTVNEQFF	TGTGCCAGCAGCTCAGGCGGGGGGACGGTCAATGAGCAGTTCTTC
TRBV7-2	TRBJ2-3	NA	NA	CASSPRSGVTQYF	TGTGCCAGCAGCCCAAGGTCAGGGGTTACGCAGTATTTT
TRBV20-1	TRBJ1-2	NA	NA	CSAREGTRGYTF	TGCAGTGCTAGAGAAGGGACGCGCGGCTACACCTTC
TRBV12-3/TRBV12-4	TRBJ1-2	NA	NA	CASSYRRSDYGYTF	TGTGCCAGCAGTTACCGGCGCAGTGACTATGGCTACACCTTC
TRBV28	TRBJ2-7	NA	NA	CASKVGGSRGEQYF	TGTGCCAGCAAAGTGGGGGGTAGTCGGGGCGAGCAGTACTTC
TRBV6-2/TRBV6-3	TRBJ2-7	NA	once	CASTQEGREQYF	TGTGCCAGCACCCAAGAGGGGCGAGAGCAGTACTTC
TRBV29-1	TRBJ1-1	NA	NA	CSVRGGDTEAFF	TGCAGCGTTAGAGGGGGGGACACTGAAGCTTTCTTT
TRBV7-9	TRBJ1-5	NA	NA	CASSLGPGLGQPQHF	TGTGCCAGCAGCCTCGGACCGGGTCTGGGGCAGCCCCAGCATTTT
TRBV11-2	TRBJ1-6	TRBD1	NA	CASTRLEPRTGGLSSYNSPLHF	TGTGCCAGCACCCGATTAGAGCCCCGGACAGGGGGCCTCAGCTCCTATAATTCACCCCTCCACTTT
TRBV3-1	TRBJ2-2	NA	NA	CASSLLDPGTGELFF	TGTGCCAGCAGCCTTCTGGACCCGGGAACCGGGGAGCTGTTTTTT
TRBV20-1	TRBJ2-7	TRBD1	NA	CSAHRQGTYEQYF	TGCAGTGCTCACCGACAGGGGACCTACGAGCAGTACTTC
TRBV2	TRBJ2-3	NA	once	CATLGGTDTQYF	TGTGCCACCCTCGGGGGCACAGATACGCAGTATTTT
TRBV3-1	TRBJ2-7	NA	NA	CASSQMGLDYEQYF	TGTGCCAGCAGCCAAATGGGCCTCGATTACGAGCAGTACTTC
TRBV29-1	TRBJ2-5	NA	NA	CSVQGRGETQYF	TGCAGCGTCCAGGGTCGGGGGGAGACCCAGTACTTC
TRBV4-3	TRBJ2-5	TRBD2	NA	CASSQAGGSQYF	TGCGCCAGCAGCCAGGCCGGGGGGTCCCAGTACTTC
TRBV5-4	TRBJ2-3	TRBD1	NA	CASSVYWDSSVGDTQYF	TGTGCCAGCAGCGTGTATTGGGACAGCTCTGTGGGAGATACGCAGTATTTT
TRBV13	TRBJ2-1	NA	once	CASSAGWGAGNEQFF	TGTGCCAGCAGCGCAGGGTGGGGGGCTGGCAATGAGCAGTTCTTC
TRBV29-1	TRBJ1-2	TRBD1	once	CSVDRGGYGYTF	TGCAGCGTTGACAGGGGGGGGTATGGCTACACCTTC
TRBV11-1	TRBJ2-2	TRBD1	NA	CASSLTGYTGELFF	TGTGCCAGCAGCTTGACAGGGTATACCGGGGAGCTGTTTTTT
TRBV7-9	TRBJ2-3	NA	NA	CASSLGGPSTDTQYF	TGTGCCAGCAGCTTAGGGGGCCCGAGCACAGATACGCAGTATTTT
TRBV20-1	TRBJ2-3	TRBD1	NA	CSARDPGQGVADTQYF	TGCAGTGCTAGAGATCCGGGACAGGGGGTGGCAGATACGCAGTATTTT
TRBV12-3/TRBV12-4	TRBJ1-2	TRBD1	NA	CASRSVGQGNYGYTF	TGTGCCAGCAGATCCGTTGGACAGGGGAACTATGGCTACACCTTC
TRBV30	TRBJ2-4	NA	once	CAWRGHLAKNIQYF	TGTGCCTGGAGAGGACATTTAGCCAAAAACATTCAGTACTTC
TRBV27	TRBJ1-1	TRBD1	NA	CASSRGQGRVAFF	TGTGCCAGCAGTCGCGGACAGGGCCGTGTGGCTTTCTTT
TRBV20-1	TRBJ1-2	NA	NA	CSALLLQGVGGYTF	TGCAGTGCCCTCTTATTACAGGGAGTTGGTGGCTACACCTTC
TRBV29-1	TRBJ1-2	NA	once	CSVGPRLYGYTF	TGCAGCGTTGGACCCCGGCTGTATGGCTACACCTTC
TRBV12-3/TRBV12-4	TRBJ2-5	NA	NA	CASSLSGGTQYF	TGTGCCAGCAGTTTATCGGGTGGGACCCAGTACTTC
TRBV4-1	TRBJ1-1	TRBD1	NA	CASSQTQTGGLSAFF	TGCGCCAGCAGCCAAACCCAGACAGGGGGCCTGAGTGCTTTCTTT
TRBV20-1	TRBJ2-1	NA	once	CSARVSGYNEQFF	TGCAGTGCTAGAGTCAGCGGTTACAATGAGCAGTTCTTC
TRBV30	TRBJ2-1	TRBD1	once	CAWSLDRGNEQFF	TGTGCCTGGAGTTTGGACAGGGGAAATGAGCAGTTCTTC